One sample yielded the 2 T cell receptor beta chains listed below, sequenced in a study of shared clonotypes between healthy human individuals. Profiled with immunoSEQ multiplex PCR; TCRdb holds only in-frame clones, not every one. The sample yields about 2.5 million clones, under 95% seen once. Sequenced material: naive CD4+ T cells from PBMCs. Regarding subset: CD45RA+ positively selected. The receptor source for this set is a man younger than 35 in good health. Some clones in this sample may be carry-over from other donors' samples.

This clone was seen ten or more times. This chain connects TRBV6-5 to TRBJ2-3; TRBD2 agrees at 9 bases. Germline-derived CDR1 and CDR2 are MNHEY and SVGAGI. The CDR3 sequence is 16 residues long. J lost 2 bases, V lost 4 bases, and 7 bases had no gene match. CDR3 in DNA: TGTGCCAGCAGTTGGGGTAGCGGGAGAGACACAGATACGCAGTATTTT. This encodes CASSWGSGRDTDTQYF.

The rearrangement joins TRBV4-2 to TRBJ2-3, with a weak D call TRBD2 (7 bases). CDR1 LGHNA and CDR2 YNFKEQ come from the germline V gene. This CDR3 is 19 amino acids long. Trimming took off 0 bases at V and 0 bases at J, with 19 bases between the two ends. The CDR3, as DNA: TGTGCCAGCAGCCAAGAGGGAGGGGGGCCAGGGCATAGCACAGATACGCAGTATTTT. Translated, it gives CASSQEGGGPGHSTDTQYF.